Listed below are T cell receptor beta chains from one sample, sequenced in a study of T cell changes during pregnancy in multiple sclerosis. Sequencing used immunoSEQ multiplex PCR; TCRdb keeps in-frame clones, though not all of them. The data contain around 110,000 clones, under 95% of them singletons. Material: peripheral blood, obtained in the third trimester of pregnancy. All receptors come from a female donor in good health, enrolled as a control in a pregnancy study. Each CDR3 is given with its conserved first and last residue. Fields, in order: J gene, D gene, V gene, clone size, CDR3 protein, CDR3 DNA. D genes are given only for firm matches. Clone size is stated in some rows and not others, as once, few, many or a class when expanded.

j_gene: TRBJ2-1; d_gene: TRBD2; v_gene: TRBV7-9; abundance: .; CDR3aa: CASSLEGGGANEQFF; CDR3nt: TGTGCCAGCAGCTTAGAAGGCGGGGGGGCAAATGAGCAGTTCTTC
j_gene: TRBJ1-1; d_gene: .; v_gene: TRBV12-5; abundance: .; CDR3aa: CASGPGGVDTEAFF; CDR3nt: TGTGCTAGTGGACCGGGGGGGGTAGACACTGAAGCTTTCTTT
j_gene: TRBJ1-1; d_gene: .; v_gene: TRBV4-3; abundance: .; CDR3aa: CASSNRYTEAFF; CDR3nt: TGCGCCAGCAGTAACAGATACACTGAAGCTTTCTTT
j_gene: TRBJ2-1; d_gene: TRBD2; v_gene: TRBV6-5; abundance: .; CDR3aa: CASKRGGDYNEQFF; CDR3nt: TGTGCCAGCAAGCGGGGGGGCGACTACAATGAGCAGTTCTTC
j_gene: TRBJ1-4; d_gene: TRBD1; v_gene: TRBV7-9; abundance: .; CDR3aa: CASSLGGTDNEKLFF; CDR3nt: TGTGCCAGCAGCTTAGGTGGGACAGATAATGAAAAACTGTTTTTT
j_gene: TRBJ2-7; d_gene: .; v_gene: TRBV5-1; abundance: .; CDR3aa: CASSARQGPYEQYF; CDR3nt: TGCGCCAGCAGCGCCAGGCAGGGCCCCTACGAGCAGTACTTC
j_gene: TRBJ2-6; d_gene: .; v_gene: TRBV14; abundance: .; CDR3aa: CASSSLRLSGANVLTF; CDR3nt: TGTGCCAGCAGTTCCCTGAGGCTCTCTGGGGCCAACGTCCTGACTTTC
j_gene: TRBJ2-1; d_gene: TRBD2; v_gene: TRBV9; abundance: .; CDR3aa: CASSAASGGYNEQFF; CDR3nt: TGTGCCAGCAGCGCCGCTAGCGGGGGGTACAATGAGCAGTTCTTC
j_gene: TRBJ2-5; d_gene: .; v_gene: TRBV15; abundance: .; CDR3aa: CATSRGPGQETQYF; CDR3nt: TGTGCCACCAGCAGAGGTCCGGGACAAGAGACCCAGTACTTC
j_gene: TRBJ1-2; d_gene: .; v_gene: TRBV7-2; abundance: .; CDR3aa: CASRPGMNYGYTF; CDR3nt: TGTGCCAGCAGGCCCGGGATGAACTATGGCTACACCTTC
j_gene: TRBJ1-2; d_gene: .; v_gene: TRBV11-2; abundance: .; CDR3aa: CASSGPSSYGYTF; CDR3nt: TGTGCCAGCAGCGGCCCAAGTTCATATGGCTACACCTTC
j_gene: TRBJ2-2; d_gene: TRBD2; v_gene: TRBV5-1; abundance: .; CDR3aa: CASSLDPSGGATGELFF; CDR3nt: TGCGCCAGCAGCTTGGATCCTAGCGGGGGGGCAACCGGGGAGCTGTTTTTT
j_gene: TRBJ2-1; d_gene: .; v_gene: TRBV12-2; abundance: .; CDR3aa: CASRSVLAEYNEQFF; CDR3nt: TGTGCAAGTCGCTCTGTGCTAGCGGAATACAATGAGCAGTTCTTC
j_gene: TRBJ1-5; d_gene: TRBD1; v_gene: TRBV7-2; abundance: .; CDR3aa: CASSLTGGGQPQHF; CDR3nt: TGTGCCAGCAGCTTAACAGGGGGCGGACAGCCCCAGCATTTT
j_gene: TRBJ1-5; d_gene: TRBD1; v_gene: TRBV9; abundance: few; CDR3aa: CASSRTGTQPQHF; CDR3nt: TGTGCCAGCAGTCGGACAGGGACGCAGCCCCAGCATTTT
j_gene: TRBJ1-5; d_gene: .; v_gene: TRBV7-8; abundance: .; CDR3aa: CASSLGQVGALPQHF; CDR3nt: TGTGCCAGCAGCTTAGGGCAGGTGGGTGCGTTACCCCAGCATTTT
j_gene: TRBJ2-3; d_gene: .; v_gene: TRBV5-4; abundance: once; CDR3aa: CASSLRLSASTDTQYF; CDR3nt: TGTGCCAGCAGCCTACGACTTAGCGCCAGCACAGATACGCAGTATTTT
j_gene: TRBJ2-7; d_gene: TRBD1; v_gene: TRBV4-3; abundance: .; CDR3aa: CASSHLMGTEQAYEQYF; CDR3nt: TGCGCCAGCAGCCATCTAATGGGGACAGAACAAGCATACGAGCAGTACTTC
j_gene: TRBJ2-1; d_gene: .; v_gene: TRBV19; abundance: .; CDR3aa: CASSVPGTYGEQFF; CDR3nt: TGTGCCAGTAGTGTTCCCGGGACATACGGTGAGCAGTTCTTC
j_gene: TRBJ2-1; d_gene: TRBD2; v_gene: TRBV13; abundance: .; CDR3aa: CASSLGRGLADNEQFF; CDR3nt: TGTGCCAGCAGCTTAGGCCGAGGGCTAGCGGACAATGAGCAGTTCTTC
j_gene: TRBJ2-1; d_gene: TRBD2; v_gene: TRBV11-3; abundance: .; CDR3aa: CASSPSSGKYNEQFF; CDR3nt: TGTGCCAGCAGCCCCTCTAGCGGGAAGTACAATGAGCAGTTCTTC
j_gene: TRBJ2-3; d_gene: TRBD2; v_gene: TRBV7-3; abundance: once; CDR3aa: CASSFSGTSGGAYTQYF; CDR3nt: TGTGCCAGCAGCTTTTCCGGGACTAGCGGGGGGGCTTATACGCAGTATTTT
j_gene: TRBJ1-5; d_gene: .; v_gene: TRBV14; abundance: few; CDR3aa: CASSQDPNQPQHF; CDR3nt: TGTGCCAGCAGCCAAGACCCGAATCAGCCCCAGCATTTT
j_gene: TRBJ1-2; d_gene: .; v_gene: TRBV7-2; abundance: .; CDR3aa: CASSLKSQGSGYTF; CDR3nt: TGTGCCAGCAGCTTAAAGTCCCAGGGCTCTGGCTACACCTTC
j_gene: TRBJ1-4; d_gene: TRBD1; v_gene: TRBV30; abundance: .; CDR3aa: CAWSLNRGFGEKLFF; CDR3nt: TGTGCCTGGAGTCTAAACAGGGGATTCGGTGAAAAACTGTTTTTT
j_gene: TRBJ2-5; d_gene: TRBD2; v_gene: TRBV7-2; abundance: .; CDR3aa: CASSLDARGGGETQYF; CDR3nt: TGTGCCAGCAGCTTAGACGCGCGGGGGGGAGGAGAGACCCAGTACTTC
j_gene: TRBJ2-3; d_gene: TRBD2; v_gene: TRBV6-5; abundance: .; CDR3aa: CASSLRGGTDTQYF; CDR3nt: TGTGCCAGCAGTTTGCGGGGGGGGACAGATACGCAGTATTTT
j_gene: TRBJ2-4; d_gene: TRBD1; v_gene: TRBV19; abundance: .; CDR3aa: CASSIDGSPTGGRSNIQYF; CDR3nt: TGTGCCAGTAGTATAGATGGGTCCCCGACAGGGGGCCGGTCGAACATTCAGTACTTC
j_gene: TRBJ2-5; d_gene: .; v_gene: TRBV9; abundance: once; CDR3aa: CASSVAPTGTQETQYF; CDR3nt: TGTGCCAGCAGCGTAGCCCCGACCGGGACACAAGAGACCCAGTACTTC
j_gene: TRBJ1-4; d_gene: .; v_gene: TRBV29-1; abundance: once; CDR3aa: CSFEGQDEKLFF; CDR3nt: TGCAGCTTCGAGGGTCAGGATGAAAAACTGTTTTTT
j_gene: TRBJ1-4; d_gene: TRBD1; v_gene: TRBV6-6; abundance: .; CDR3aa: CASSGRTGSEKLFF; CDR3nt: TGTGCCAGCAGTGGACGGACAGGTTCGGAAAAACTGTTTTTT
j_gene: TRBJ2-7; d_gene: TRBD2; v_gene: TRBV7-2; abundance: once; CDR3aa: CASSSLAVYEQYF; CDR3nt: TGTGCCAGCAGCTCCCTAGCGGTCTACGAGCAGTACTTC
j_gene: TRBJ2-1; d_gene: .; v_gene: TRBV19; abundance: .; CDR3aa: CASSIAGNEQFF; CDR3nt: TGTGCCAGTAGTATTGCAGGGAATGAGCAGTTCTTC
j_gene: TRBJ1-2; d_gene: TRBD1; v_gene: TRBV5-1; abundance: .; CDR3aa: CASSLQGQADGYTF; CDR3nt: TGCGCCAGCAGCTTACAGGGACAGGCGGATGGCTACACCTTC
j_gene: TRBJ2-7; d_gene: TRBD1; v_gene: TRBV19; abundance: once; CDR3aa: CASSIGGQETLSYEQYF; CDR3nt: TGTGCCAGTAGTATTGGGGGACAGGAGACTTTATCCTACGAGCAGTACTTC
j_gene: TRBJ2-1; d_gene: .; v_gene: TRBV27; abundance: .; CDR3aa: CASSPAGLAFEQFF; CDR3nt: TGTGCCAGCAGTCCAGCCGGACTGGCTTTTGAGCAGTTCTTC
j_gene: TRBJ2-5; d_gene: TRBD1; v_gene: TRBV5-4; abundance: .; CDR3aa: CASSFGQGETQYF; CDR3nt: TGTGCCAGCAGCTTCGGACAGGGGGAGACCCAGTACTTC
j_gene: TRBJ2-3; d_gene: TRBD2; v_gene: TRBV19; abundance: .; CDR3aa: CASSISGGEGDTQYF; CDR3nt: TGTGCCAGTAGTATAAGCGGGGGCGAGGGAGATACGCAGTATTTT
j_gene: TRBJ2-1; d_gene: TRBD2; v_gene: TRBV6-4; abundance: .; CDR3aa: CASSITGTSYNEQFF; CDR3nt: TGTGCCAGCAGTATAACCGGGACTAGCTACAATGAGCAGTTCTTC
j_gene: TRBJ1-2; d_gene: .; v_gene: TRBV7-2; abundance: once; CDR3aa: CASSLGHYGYTF; CDR3nt: TGTGCCAGCAGCTTAGGGCACTATGGCTACACCTTC
j_gene: TRBJ2-2; d_gene: TRBD1; v_gene: TRBV30; abundance: .; CDR3aa: CAWSKTGLTGELFF; CDR3nt: TGTGCCTGGAGTAAGACAGGGCTCACCGGGGAGCTGTTTTTT
j_gene: TRBJ2-7; d_gene: TRBD1; v_gene: TRBV6-1; abundance: .; CDR3aa: CASSEGWEGGEEQYF; CDR3nt: TGTGCCAGCAGTGAAGGGTGGGAAGGGGGCGAAGAGCAGTACTTC
j_gene: TRBJ1-5; d_gene: .; v_gene: TRBV30; abundance: .; CDR3aa: CAWSQVTSNQPQHF; CDR3nt: TGTGCCTGGAGTCAGGTAACGAGCAATCAGCCCCAGCATTTT
j_gene: TRBJ2-1; d_gene: .; v_gene: TRBV4-1; abundance: .; CDR3aa: CASSQGATSSYNEQFF; CDR3nt: TGCGCCAGCAGCCAAGGGGCTACCAGCTCCTACAATGAGCAGTTCTTC
j_gene: TRBJ1-1; d_gene: .; v_gene: TRBV6-6; abundance: .; CDR3aa: CASSSTGDEAFF; CDR3nt: TGTGCCAGCAGCTCAACAGGAGATGAAGCTTTCTTT